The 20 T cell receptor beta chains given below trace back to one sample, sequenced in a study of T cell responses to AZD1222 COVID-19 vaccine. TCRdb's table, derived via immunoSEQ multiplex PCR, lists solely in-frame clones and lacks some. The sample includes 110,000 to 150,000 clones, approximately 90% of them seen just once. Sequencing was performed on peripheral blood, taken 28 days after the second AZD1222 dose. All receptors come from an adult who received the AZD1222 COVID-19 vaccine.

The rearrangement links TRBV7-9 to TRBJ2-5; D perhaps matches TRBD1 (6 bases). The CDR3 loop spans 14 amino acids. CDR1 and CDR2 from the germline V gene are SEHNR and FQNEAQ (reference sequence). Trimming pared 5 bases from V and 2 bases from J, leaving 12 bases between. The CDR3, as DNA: TGTGCCAGCAGCCTCAGGACAGTACAAGAGACCCAGTACTTC. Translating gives CASSLRTVQETQYF. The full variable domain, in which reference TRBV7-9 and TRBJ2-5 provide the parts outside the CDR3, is DTGVSQNPRHKITKRGQNVTFRCDPISEHNRLYWYRQTLGQGPEFLTYFQNEAQLEKSRLLSDRFSAERPKGSFSTLEIQRTEQGDSAMYLCASSLRTVQETQYFGPGTRLLVL.

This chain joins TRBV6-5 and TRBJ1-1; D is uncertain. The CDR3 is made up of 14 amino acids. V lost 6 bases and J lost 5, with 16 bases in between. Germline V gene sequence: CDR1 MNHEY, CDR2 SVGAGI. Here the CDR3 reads CASSGWGSVTEAFF. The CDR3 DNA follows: TGTGCCAGCAGCGGCTGGGGAAGTGTAACTGAAGCTTTCTTT.

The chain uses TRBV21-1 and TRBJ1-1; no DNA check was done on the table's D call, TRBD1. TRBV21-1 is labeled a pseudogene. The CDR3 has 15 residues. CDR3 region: CASSKTGGPNTEAFF. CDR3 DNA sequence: TGTGCCAGCAGCAAAACAGGGGGGCCGAACACTGAAGCTTTCTTT.

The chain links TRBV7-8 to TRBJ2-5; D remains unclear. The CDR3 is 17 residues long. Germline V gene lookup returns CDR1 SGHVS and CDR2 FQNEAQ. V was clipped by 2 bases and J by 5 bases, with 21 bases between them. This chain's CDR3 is CASSLLGQRTWTETQYF. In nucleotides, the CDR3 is TGTGCCAGCAGCTTATTAGGGCAGCGAACCTGGACGGAGACCCAGTACTTC.

The CDR3: CASSQALEARANQPQHF. The CDR3 DNA follows: TGCGCCAGCAGCCAAGCTCTTGAAGCCAGGGCCAATCAGCCCCAGCATTTT. The chain is built from TRBV4-3 and TRBJ1-5; weak D call: TRBD1 (5 bases). This CDR3 region has 17 residues. V was pared by 1 base and J by 3 bases, with 16 bases between. CDR1 is LGHNA, CDR2 YSLEER, per germline.

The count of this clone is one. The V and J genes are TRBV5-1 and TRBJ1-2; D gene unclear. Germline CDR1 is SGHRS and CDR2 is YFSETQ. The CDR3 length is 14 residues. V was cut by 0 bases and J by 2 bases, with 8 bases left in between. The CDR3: CASSLGSVNYGYTF. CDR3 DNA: TGCGCCAGCAGCTTGGGCAGCGTGAACTATGGCTACACCTTC.

The CDR3 DNA reads TGTGCCAGCAGTCGTCAGGCTAGCGAGACCTACGAGCAGTACTTC. Residues: CASSRQASETYEQYF. The chain couples TRBV27 to TRBJ2-7, with D perhaps TRBD2 (6 bases). The V end lost 5 bases, the J end lost 2 bases, and 16 bases lay between the germline ends. Germline V gives CDR1 MNHEY, CDR2 SMNVEV (reference sequence). The CDR3 consists of 15 residues.

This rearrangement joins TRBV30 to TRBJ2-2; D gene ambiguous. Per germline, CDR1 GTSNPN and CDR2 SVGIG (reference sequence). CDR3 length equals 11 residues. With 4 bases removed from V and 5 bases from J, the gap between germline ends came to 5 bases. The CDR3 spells CAWTKTGELFF. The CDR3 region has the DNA TGTGCCTGGACAAAGACCGGGGAGCTGTTTTTT.

CDR3 region: CASSLSTRRAGQFF. CDR3 nucleotides: TGTGCCAGCAGTTTATCGACTCGCCGGGCGGGGCAGTTCTTC. The chain is built from TRBV27 and TRBJ2-1; D is perhaps TRBD2 (5 bases). Germline V lookup: CDR1 MNHEY, CDR2 SMNVEV (reference sequence). The CDR3 sequence is 14 residues long. V lost 0 bases and J lost 12, with 15 bases in between.

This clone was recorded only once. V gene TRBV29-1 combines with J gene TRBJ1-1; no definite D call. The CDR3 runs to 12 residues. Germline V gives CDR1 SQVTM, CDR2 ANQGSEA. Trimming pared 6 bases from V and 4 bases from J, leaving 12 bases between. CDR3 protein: CSVSRYGTEAFF. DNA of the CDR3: TGCAGCGTGTCCAGGTACGGCACTGAAGCTTTCTTT.

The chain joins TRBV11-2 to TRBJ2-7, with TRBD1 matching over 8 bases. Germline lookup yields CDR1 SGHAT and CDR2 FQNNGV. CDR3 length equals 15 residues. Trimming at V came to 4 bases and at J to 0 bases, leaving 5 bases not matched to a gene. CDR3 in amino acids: CASSSYRGDSYEQYF. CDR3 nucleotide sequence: TGTGCCAGCAGCTCTTACAGGGGGGACTCCTACGAGCAGTACTTC. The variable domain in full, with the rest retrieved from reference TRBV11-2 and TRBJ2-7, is EAGVAQSPRYKIIEKRQSVAFWCNPISGHATLYWYQQILGQGPKLLIQFQNNGVVDDSQLPKDRFSAERLKGVDSTLKIQPAKLEDSAVYLCASSSYRGDSYEQYFGPGTRLTVT.

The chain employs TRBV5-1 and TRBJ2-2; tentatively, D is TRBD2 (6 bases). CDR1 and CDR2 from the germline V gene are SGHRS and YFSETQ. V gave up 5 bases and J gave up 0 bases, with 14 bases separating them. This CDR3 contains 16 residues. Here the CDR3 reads CASRSDGGANTGELFF. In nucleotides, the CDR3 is TGCGCCAGCAGATCGGACGGGGGAGCGAACACCGGGGAGCTGTTTTTT. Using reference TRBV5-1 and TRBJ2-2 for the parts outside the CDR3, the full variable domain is KAGVTQTPRYLIKTRGQQVTLSCSPISGHRSVSWYQQTPGQGLQFLFEYFSETQRNKGNFPGRFSGRQFSNSRSEMNVSTLELGDSALYLCASRSDGGANTGELFFGEGSRLTVL.

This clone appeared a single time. The CDR3 spells CASSPRLPLRDRVYGYTF. The DNA for the CDR3 is TGCGCCAGCAGCCCTAGACTACCCCTCCGGGACAGGGTTTATGGCTACACCTTC. The rearrangement joins TRBV4-1 to TRBJ1-2; TRBD1 agrees at 9 bases. The V and J ends lost 4 bases and 5 bases, in that order; junction bases with no gene match: 17. This CDR3 has 18 amino acids. Germline V gene lookup returns CDR1 MGHRA and CDR2 YSYEKL.

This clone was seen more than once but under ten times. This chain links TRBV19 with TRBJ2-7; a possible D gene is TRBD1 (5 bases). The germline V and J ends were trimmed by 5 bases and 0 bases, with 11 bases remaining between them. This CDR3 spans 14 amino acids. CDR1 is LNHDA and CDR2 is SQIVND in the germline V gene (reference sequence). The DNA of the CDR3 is TGTGCCAGTAGTTCCACAGGAAGCTCCTACGAGCAGTACTTC. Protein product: CASSSTGSSYEQYF.

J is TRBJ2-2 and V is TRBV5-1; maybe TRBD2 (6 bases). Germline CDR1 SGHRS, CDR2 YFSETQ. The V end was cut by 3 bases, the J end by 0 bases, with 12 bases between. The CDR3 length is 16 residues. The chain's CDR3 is CASSWGQRANTGELFF. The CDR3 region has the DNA TGCGCCAGCAGCTGGGGCCAGCGGGCGAACACCGGGGAGCTGTTTTTT.

The CDR3 loop is CAISESFDRERDEKLFF. DNA of the CDR3: TGTGCCATCAGTGAGTCGTTTGACAGGGAGAGGGATGAAAAACTGTTTTTT. This chain uses TRBV10-3 with TRBJ1-4; 7 bases map to TRBD1. CDR3 length: 17 residues. Looked up from germline, CDR1 is ENHRY and CDR2 is SYGVKD. J was trimmed by 6 bases and V by 0 bases; bases with no gene match: 10.

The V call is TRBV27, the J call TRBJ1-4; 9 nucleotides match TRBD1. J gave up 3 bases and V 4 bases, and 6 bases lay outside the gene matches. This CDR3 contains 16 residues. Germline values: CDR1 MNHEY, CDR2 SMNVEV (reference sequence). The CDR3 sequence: CASSYDRDRANEKLFF. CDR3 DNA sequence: TGTGCCAGCAGTTATGACCGGGACAGGGCTAATGAAAAACTGTTTTTT.

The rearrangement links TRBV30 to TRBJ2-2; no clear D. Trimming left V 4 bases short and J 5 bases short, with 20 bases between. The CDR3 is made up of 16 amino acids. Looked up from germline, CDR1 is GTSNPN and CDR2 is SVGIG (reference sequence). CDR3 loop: CAWTDRREKATGELFF. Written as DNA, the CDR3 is TGTGCCTGGACCGACCGTAGGGAAAAGGCAACCGGGGAGCTGTTTTTT.

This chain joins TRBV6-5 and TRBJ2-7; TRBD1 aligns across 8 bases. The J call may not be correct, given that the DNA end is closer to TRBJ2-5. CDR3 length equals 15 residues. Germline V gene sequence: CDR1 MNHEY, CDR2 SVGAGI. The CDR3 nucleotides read TGTGCCAGCAGTTCCCCAGGACAGGGCCAAGAGACCCAGTACTTC. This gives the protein CASSSPGQGQETQYF.

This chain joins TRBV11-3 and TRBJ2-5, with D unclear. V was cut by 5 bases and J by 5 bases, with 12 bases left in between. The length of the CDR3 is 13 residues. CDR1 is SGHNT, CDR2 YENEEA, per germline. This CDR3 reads CASSGQVYETQYF. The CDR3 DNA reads TGTGCCAGCAGCGGCCAAGTATACGAGACCCAGTACTTC. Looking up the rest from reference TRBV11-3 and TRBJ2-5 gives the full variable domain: EAGVVQSPRYKIIEKKQPVAFWCNPISGHNTLYWYLQNLGQGPELLIRYENEEAVDDSQLPKDRFSAERLKGVDSTLKIQPAELGDSAVYLCASSGQVYETQYFGPGTRLLVL.